This T cell receptor beta chain was sequenced during a study of T cells in tuberculosis. Study-wide context: IGRA-negative adolescents, IGRA-positive adolescents with latent tuberculosis and adults with active tuberculosis formed this South African cohort.

The CDR3 spans 16 residues. CDR1 and CDR2 from the germline V gene are MNHEY and SVGAGI. V lost 3 bases, J lost 3 bases, and 15 bases lay in between. Time point specified: new active TB diagnosis, blood taken before or within 7 days of starting treatment. Confirmation came from sputum smear and/or culture positivity for M. tuberculosis. Only in-frame clones appear in the TCRdb table, and some are missing; sequencing was by immunoSEQ multiplex PCR. The sample includes 40,000 or so clones, around 94% of them seen just once. The sample consisted of PBMCs, taken at tuberculosis diagnosis. The genes are TRBV6-5 and TRBJ2-1, with D possibly matching TRBD1 (6 bases). This receptor was taken from an adult with tuberculosis. The CDR3 DNA reads TGTGCCAGCAGTTATTCCGGGACACAAGTCTACAATGAGCAGTTCTTC. Amino acids: CASSYSGTQVYNEQFF.